Listed below are T cell receptor beta chains from one sample, sequenced in a study of T cells in Graves' hyperthyroidism and ophthalmopathy. TCRdb re-derived calls from the multiplex PCR reads in MiXCR, one entry per CDR3 protein. The sample shows approximately 58,000 distinct CDR3 sequences, around half of them seen only once. Material for sequencing was blood. The receptors here all came from a woman aged 30 to 39 with Graves' ophthalmopathy. CDR3s include the opening cysteine and the closing phenylalanine or tryptophan. A D gene is named only where the DNA matches it firmly. Part of the rows lack a size; the others show once, few, many or a class for expanded clones.

V gene,clone size,J gene,D gene,CDR3 protein,CDR3 DNA
TRBV20-1,many,TRBJ2-3,.,CSARTNSYTDTQYF,TGCAGTGCTAGGACTAACTCTTACACAGATACGCAGTATTTT
TRBV6-5,many,TRBJ1-2,TRBD1,CASGPLTQGNYGYTF,TGTGCCAGCGGGCCCCTGACACAGGGGAACTATGGCTACACCTTC
TRBV14,few,TRBJ1-4,TRBD1,CASSQTDRGFVF,TGTGCCAGCAGCCAGACGGACAGGGGATTTGTTTTT
TRBV6-6,many,TRBJ1-3,TRBD1,CASSYIMTGAGNTIYF,TGTGCCAGCAGTTACATCATGACAGGGGCTGGAAACACCATATATTTT
TRBV5-4,many,TRBJ2-7,.,CASSFLGSPYEQYF,TGTGCCAGCAGCTTTTTGGGGTCCCCCTACGAGCAGTACTTC
TRBV6-5,.,TRBJ2-1,TRBD1,CASHRFVGQGENNEQFF,TGTGCCAGCCATCGCTTCGTGGGGCAGGGGGAAAACAATGAGCAGTTCTTC
TRBV7-9,.,TRBJ1-4,.,CASSLDRGYEKLFF,TGTGCCAGCAGCTTAGATAGGGGGTATGAAAAACTGTTTTTT
TRBV11-2,.,TRBJ2-7,TRBD1,CASSGDRVAHEQYF,TGTGCCAGCAGCGGCGACAGGGTTGCCCACGAGCAGTACTTC
TRBV12-3/TRBV12-4,many,TRBJ1-2,TRBD1,CASSSGQNYGYTF,TGTGCCAGCAGTTCGGGACAGAACTATGGCTACACCTTC
TRBV20-1,.,TRBJ1-1,TRBD1,CSAEPGTGNTEAFF,TGCAGTGCCGAGCCCGGGACAGGGAACACTGAAGCTTTCTTT
TRBV7-8,.,TRBJ2-7,TRBD2,CASSPGGSGRSDEQYF,TGTGCCAGCAGCCCGGGGGGGAGCGGGAGGAGTGACGAGCAGTACTTC
TRBV7-9,few,TRBJ1-1,.,CASSLKGGTEAFF,TGTGCCAGCAGCTTAAAAGGCGGCACTGAAGCTTTCTTT